This TCR beta chain emerged from a study of T cells in Graves' hyperthyroidism and ophthalmopathy. Study-wide context: Once the initial diagnosis was made, peripheral blood was obtained before any treatment.

Notes on the study in general: With a median lead of approximately 6 months before onset, the model predicted ophthalmopathy.

This clonotype was counted many times. What it binds is not known. Each 10 ml fresh peripheral blood draw supplied the PBMCs. RNA transcripts were the template for amplifying TCR beta CDR3 regions. HTBI primers were the set used in a first-round RT-PCR of the TCR CDR3. Each CDR3 protein is one row after TCRdb ran MiXCR on the multiplex PCR reads. The sample has about 53,000 distinct CDR3 sequences; about 50% are singletons. The CDR3 contains 15 residues. Germline V CDR1 and CDR2: LGHNA, YNFKEQ. V gave up 6 bases and J gave up 4 bases; unmatched junction bases: 6. The clonotype comes from a young woman with Graves' ophthalmopathy. The genes are TRBV4-2 and TRBJ2-3, with 11 bases fitting TRBD2. Sequencing used blood. CDR3 protein: CASRTTSGSADTQYF. CDR3 DNA: TGTGCCAGCAGAACAACTAGCGGGAGCGCAGATACGCAGTATTTT.